The 15 T cell receptor beta chains below all came from one sample that was sequenced in a study of graft-versus-host responses after intestinal transplantation. Measured with immunoSEQ multiplex PCR; TCRdb has only the in-frame clones, and not every one. The sample has some 77,000 clones, roughly 90% seen once. The sequenced sample was PBMCs, obtained 98 days after intestinal transplantation. These receptors were collected from a human patient who received an intestinal transplant, so some T cells may come from the graft donor.

The rearrangement joins TRBV6-1 to TRBJ1-1; weak D call: TRBD1 (6 bases). The V gene lost 5 bases and the J gene lost 5 bases, with 15 bases spanning the gap. Germline loops: CDR1 MNHNS, CDR2 SASEGT. The CDR3 length is 14 residues. This chain's CDR3 is CASSLTRGGTEAFF. The DNA for the CDR3 is TGTGCCAGCAGTTTGACTAGGGGGGGGACTGAAGCTTTCTTT.

CDR3 amino acids: CASSHGGEVYNSPLHF. The CDR3 DNA is TGCGCCAGCAGCCATGGCGGGGAGGTCTATAATTCACCCCTCCACTTT. The chain uses TRBV4-1 and TRBJ1-6; D unresolved. Trimming removed 3 bases at V and 3 bases at J, with 12 bases between. This CDR3 comprises 16 residues. CDR1 is MGHRA, CDR2 YSYEKL, per germline.

The rearrangement links TRBV25-1 to TRBJ2-7; 13 positions agree with TRBD2. The CDR3 length is 15 residues. Germline-derived CDR1 and CDR2 are MGHDK and SYGVNS. V lost 8 bases, J lost 0 bases, and 4 bases stayed unmatched. CDR3 sequence: CASRTSGGSSYEQYF. The CDR3 coding sequence is TGTGCCAGCCGGACTAGCGGGGGTAGCTCCTACGAGCAGTACTTC.

The CDR3 nucleotides are TGTGCCAGCGGGGACTTCTCTGGAAACACCATATATTTT. Its protein product is CASGDFSGNTIYF. V gene TRBV6-1 combines with J gene TRBJ1-3; a possible D gene is TRBD1 (5 bases). CDR1 MNHNS and CDR2 SASEGT come from the germline V gene. CDR3 length: 13 amino acids. V was cut by 8 bases and J by 0 bases, with 8 bases left in between.

The V call is TRBV11-2, the J call TRBJ2-3, with D maybe TRBD1 (6 bases). Germline loops: CDR1 SGHAT, CDR2 FQNNGV. The CDR3 is made up of 15 amino acids. Trimming shortened V by 0 bases and J by 5 bases, and 12 bases separated the two germline ends. The CDR3 DNA reads as TGTGCCAGCAGCTTAGAGTGGGGGCCAAGAGATACGCAGTATTTT. Translated: CASSLEWGPRDTQYF.

The chain is built from TRBV6-5 and TRBJ1-2; 9 nucleotides line up with TRBD1. This CDR3 has 16 residues. The junction had 10 bases not matched to a gene; V was cut back by 3 bases and J by 5 bases. CDR1 is MNHEY, CDR2 SVGAGI, per germline. The CDR3 coding sequence is TGTGCCAGCAGTTATATCCCTACAGGGGGCAGATATGGCTACACCTTC. This encodes CASSYIPTGGRYGYTF.

The chain couples TRBV2 to TRBJ2-1; TRBD1 aligns across 8 bases. V lost 10 bases, J lost 12 bases, and 11 bases stayed unmatched. This CDR3 region has 12 residues. CDR1 and CDR2 from the germline V gene are SNHLY and FYNNEI. Here the CDR3 reads CAIGTGEGGQFF. CDR3 nucleotides: TGTGCCATAGGGACAGGTGAGGGTGGGCAGTTCTTC.

The gene calls are TRBV28 and TRBJ2-5; 9 bases map to TRBD1. The CDR3 runs 15 residues. The V and J ends lost 5 bases and 4 bases, in that order; junction bases with no gene match: 8. CDR1 MDHEN and CDR2 SYDVKM come from the germline V gene. The CDR3 sequence is CASSIGQGRGETQYF. CDR3 nucleotide sequence: TGTGCCAGCAGTATAGGACAGGGGCGAGGAGAGACCCAGTACTTC. Supplemented by reference TRBV28 and TRBJ2-5, the full variable domain reads DVKVTQSSRYLVKRTGEKVFLECVQDMDHENMFWYRQDPGLGLRLIYFSYDVKMKEKGDIPEGYSVSREKKERFSLILESASTNQTSMYLCASSIGQGRGETQYFGPGTRLLVL.

The chain has TRBV2 and TRBJ1-3; D not certain. The germline V gene encodes CDR1 SNHLY and CDR2 FYNNEI. Between the trimmed V and J ends, which lost 5 bases and 0 bases, there was a span of 5 bases. This CDR3 is 13 amino acids long. The CDR3 here is CASSWGSGNTIYF. The CDR3 DNA reads TGTGCCAGCAGTTGGGGCTCTGGAAACACCATATATTTT.

The rearrangement joins TRBV27 to TRBJ1-2; 8 positions match TRBD1. The CDR3 spans 16 residues. Germline assignment: CDR1 MNHEY and CDR2 SMNVEV (reference sequence). Trimming at V came to 6 bases and at J to 4 bases, leaving 13 bases not matched to a gene. This CDR3 is CASRSQNQGAFYGYTF. CDR3 coding DNA: TGTGCCAGCAGAAGTCAAAATCAGGGGGCCTTCTATGGCTACACCTTC.

The chain recombines TRBV30 with TRBJ2-5, with D possibly TRBD1 on 5 matching bases. CDR3 size: 15 residues. Trimming took 0 bases from V and 0 from J, leaving 11 bases between them. The germline V gene encodes CDR1 GTSNPN and CDR2 SVGIG (reference sequence). CDR3 sequence reads: CAWSVGVHYQETQYF. The CDR3 region has the DNA TGTGCCTGGAGTGTAGGGGTACACTACCAAGAGACCCAGTACTTC.

The V gene is TRBV7-9, the J gene TRBJ2-7; perhaps TRBD1 as D (6 bases). This CDR3 comprises 16 residues. V dropped 5 bases and J dropped 1 base, with 18 bases sitting between them. Germline V gene data show CDR1 as SEHNR and CDR2 as FQNEAQ (reference sequence). CDR3 nucleotide sequence: TGTGCCAGCAGCCTCTGGACAGACGACACGTCCTACGAGCAGTACTTC. As protein: CASSLWTDDTSYEQYF.

The J gene is TRBJ2-2, the V gene TRBV4-2; no clear D. Trimming took 2 bases from V and 10 from J, leaving 17 bases between them. Germline-derived CDR1 and CDR2 are LGHNA and YNFKEQ. The CDR3 consists of 15 residues. The CDR3 bases are TGTGCCAGCAGCCAACCGCGGACCTTCGGCGAGGAGCTGTTTTTT. It yields the protein CASSQPRTFGEELFF.

This chain uses TRBV4-1 with TRBJ2-7; 8 bases fit TRBD1. The CDR3 extends over 15 amino acids. The junction had 7 bases not matched to a gene; V was cut back by 1 base and J by 5 bases. CDR1 MGHRA and CDR2 YSYEKL come from the germline V gene. Here the CDR3 reads CASSQVTGVNNEQYF. CDR3 in DNA: TGCGCCAGCAGCCAAGTGACAGGGGTTAACAACGAGCAGTACTTC.

The chain recombines TRBV9 with TRBJ2-1; D not certain. With 0 bases removed from V and 10 bases from J, the gap between germline ends came to 8 bases. Germline CDR1 is SGDLS and CDR2 is YYNGEE. The CDR3 covers 12 residues. CDR3 nucleotide sequence: TGTGCCAGCAGCGTAGTGGGCGGAGAGCAGTTCTTC. As protein: CASSVVGGEQFF.